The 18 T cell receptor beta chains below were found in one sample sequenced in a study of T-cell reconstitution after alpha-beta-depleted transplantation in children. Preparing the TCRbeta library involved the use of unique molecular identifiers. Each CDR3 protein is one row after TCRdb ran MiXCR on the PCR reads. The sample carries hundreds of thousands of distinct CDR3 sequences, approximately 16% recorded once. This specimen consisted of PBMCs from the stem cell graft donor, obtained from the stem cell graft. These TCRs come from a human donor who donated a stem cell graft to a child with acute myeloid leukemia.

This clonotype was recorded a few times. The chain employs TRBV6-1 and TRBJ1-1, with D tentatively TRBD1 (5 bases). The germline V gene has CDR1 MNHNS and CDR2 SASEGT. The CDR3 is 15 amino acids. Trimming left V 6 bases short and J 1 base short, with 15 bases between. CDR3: CASSGAGLGNTEAFF. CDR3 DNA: TGTGCCAGCAGCGGGGCAGGGCTTGGGAACACTGAAGCTTTCTTT.

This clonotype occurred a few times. CDR3 loop: CASSEQTVWGQITEAFF. As DNA, the CDR3 is TGCGCCAGCAGTGAGCAGACGGTCTGGGGGCAGATCACTGAAGCTTTCTTT. The rearrangement links TRBV10-2 to TRBJ1-1, with D possibly TRBD1 on 6 matching bases. V was clipped by 2 bases and J by 4 bases, with 20 bases between them. Germline loops: CDR1 WSHSY, CDR2 SAAADI. The CDR3 runs to 17 residues.

The CDR3 DNA reads as TGCGCCAGCAGCTTTGGTGGAGGGTCCCAAACCGGGGAGCTGTTTTTT. Protein product: CASSFGGGSQTGELFF. This chain links TRBV5-1 with TRBJ2-2; TRBD2 is a possible D gene (6 bases). The CDR3 is 16 amino acids. Trimming pared 2 bases from V and 5 bases from J, leaving 16 bases between. The germline V gene has CDR1 SGHRS and CDR2 YFSETQ.

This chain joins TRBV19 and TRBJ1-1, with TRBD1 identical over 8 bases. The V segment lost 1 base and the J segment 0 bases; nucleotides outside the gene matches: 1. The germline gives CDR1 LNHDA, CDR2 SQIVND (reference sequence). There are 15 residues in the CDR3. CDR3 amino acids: CASSIGDRLNTEAFF. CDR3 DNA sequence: TGTGCCAGTAGTATAGGGGACAGGCTGAACACTGAAGCTTTCTTT.

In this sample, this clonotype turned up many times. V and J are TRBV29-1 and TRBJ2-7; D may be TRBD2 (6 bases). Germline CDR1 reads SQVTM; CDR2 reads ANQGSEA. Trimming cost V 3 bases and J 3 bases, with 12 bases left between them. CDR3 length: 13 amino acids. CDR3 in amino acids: CSVDLMGGYEQYF. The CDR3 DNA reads TGCAGCGTTGATCTGATGGGGGGCTACGAGCAGTACTTC.

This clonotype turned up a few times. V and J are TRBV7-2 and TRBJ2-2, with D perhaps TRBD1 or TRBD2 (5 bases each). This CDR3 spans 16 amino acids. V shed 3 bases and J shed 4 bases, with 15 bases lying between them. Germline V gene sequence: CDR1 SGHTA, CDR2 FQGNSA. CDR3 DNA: TGTGCCAGCAGCTTCTTATCGGGACCGCTCACCGGGGAGCTGTTTTTT. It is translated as CASSFLSGPLTGELFF.

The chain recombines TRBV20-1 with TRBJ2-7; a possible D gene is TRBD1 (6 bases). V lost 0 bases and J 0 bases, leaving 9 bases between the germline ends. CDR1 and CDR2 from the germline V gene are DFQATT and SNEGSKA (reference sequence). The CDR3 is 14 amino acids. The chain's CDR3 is CSAREQGDSYEQYF. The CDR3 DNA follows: TGCAGTGCTAGAGAACAGGGCGACTCCTACGAGCAGTACTTC.

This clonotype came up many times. The CDR3 reads CATSSRERVTENTEAFF. CDR3 in DNA: TGTGCCACCAGCAGTCGAGAACGGGTGACAGAGAACACTGAAGCTTTCTTT. The chain joins TRBV15 to TRBJ1-1, with D tentatively TRBD1 (5 bases). This CDR3 has 17 amino acids. V lost 3 bases and J 1 base, leaving 18 bases between the germline ends. Germline values: CDR1 LNHNV, CDR2 YYDKDF (reference sequence).

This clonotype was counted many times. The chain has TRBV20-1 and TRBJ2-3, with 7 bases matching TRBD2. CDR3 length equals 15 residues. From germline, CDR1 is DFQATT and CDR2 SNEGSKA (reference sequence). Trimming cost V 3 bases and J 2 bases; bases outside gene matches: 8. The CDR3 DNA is TGCAGTGCTAGTGTCCGGGGGGTTGACACAGATACGCAGTATTTT. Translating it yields CSASVRGVDTDTQYF.

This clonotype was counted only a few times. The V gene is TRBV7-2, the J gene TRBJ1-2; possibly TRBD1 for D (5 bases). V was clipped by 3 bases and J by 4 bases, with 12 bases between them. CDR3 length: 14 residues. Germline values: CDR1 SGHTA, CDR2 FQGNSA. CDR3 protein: CASSFAQGAYGYTF. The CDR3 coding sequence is TGTGCCAGCAGCTTCGCCCAGGGTGCCTATGGCTACACCTTC.

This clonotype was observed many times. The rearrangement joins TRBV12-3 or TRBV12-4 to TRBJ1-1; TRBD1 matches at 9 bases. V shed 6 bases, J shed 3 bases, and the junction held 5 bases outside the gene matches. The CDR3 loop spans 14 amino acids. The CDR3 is CASSLQGADTEAFF. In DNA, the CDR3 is TGTGCCAGCAGCCTACAGGGGGCGGACACTGAAGCTTTCTTT.

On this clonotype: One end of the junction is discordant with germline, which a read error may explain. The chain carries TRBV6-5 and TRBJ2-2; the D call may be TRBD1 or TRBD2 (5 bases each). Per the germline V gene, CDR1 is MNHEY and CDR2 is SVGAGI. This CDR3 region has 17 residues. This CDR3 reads CASSYSGRQFFTGQLFF. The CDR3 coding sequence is TGTGCCAGCAGTTACTCGGGACGGCAGTTTTTCACCGGGCAGCTGTTTTTT.

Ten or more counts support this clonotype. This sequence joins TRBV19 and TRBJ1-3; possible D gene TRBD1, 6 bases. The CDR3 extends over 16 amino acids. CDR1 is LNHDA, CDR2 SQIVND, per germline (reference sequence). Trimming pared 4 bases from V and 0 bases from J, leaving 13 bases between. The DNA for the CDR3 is TGTGCCAGTAGTAGCGCAACAGGGAGCTCTGGAAACACCATATATTTT. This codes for CASSSATGSSGNTIYF. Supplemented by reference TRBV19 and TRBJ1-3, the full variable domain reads DGGITQSPKYLFRKEGQNVTLSCEQNLNHDAMYWYRQDPGQGLRLIYYSQIVNDFQKGDIAEGYSVSREKKESFPLTVTSAQKNPTAFYLCASSSATGSSGNTIYFGEGSWLTVV.

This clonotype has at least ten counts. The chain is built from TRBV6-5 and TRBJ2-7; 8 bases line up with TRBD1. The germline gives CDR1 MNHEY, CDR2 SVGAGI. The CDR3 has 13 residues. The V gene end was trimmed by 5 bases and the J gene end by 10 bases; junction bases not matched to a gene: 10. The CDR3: CASSPLQGVIQYF. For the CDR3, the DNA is TGTGCCAGCAGTCCTTTACAGGGGGTGATTCAGTACTTC.

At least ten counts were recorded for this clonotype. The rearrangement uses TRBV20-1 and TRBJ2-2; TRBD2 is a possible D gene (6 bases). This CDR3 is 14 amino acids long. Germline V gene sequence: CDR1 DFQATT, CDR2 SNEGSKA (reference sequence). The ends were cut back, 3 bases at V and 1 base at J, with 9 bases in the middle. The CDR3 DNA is TGCAGTGCTAGCGGAGGGAAGAACACCGGGGAGCTGTTTTTT. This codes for CSASGGKNTGELFF.

The CDR3 reads CASSPGIGLAGGSYNEQFF. CDR3 coding DNA: TGTGCCAGCAGCCCCGGAATTGGACTAGCGGGGGGCTCCTACAATGAGCAGTTCTTC. This chain links TRBV11-1 with TRBJ2-1, with 14 bases lining up with TRBD2. The CDR3 runs 19 residues. Germline-derived CDR1 and CDR2 are SGHAT and FQDESV (reference sequence). The junction had 9 bases not matched to a gene; V was cut back by 5 bases and J by 0 bases.

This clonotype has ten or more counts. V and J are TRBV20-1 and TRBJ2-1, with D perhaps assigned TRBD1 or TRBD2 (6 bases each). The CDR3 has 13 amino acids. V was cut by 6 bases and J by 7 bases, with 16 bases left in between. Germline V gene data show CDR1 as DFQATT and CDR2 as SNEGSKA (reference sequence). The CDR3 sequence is CSAAGGARNEQFF. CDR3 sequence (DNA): TGCAGTGCCGCCGGGGGCGCTAGGAATGAGCAGTTCTTC.

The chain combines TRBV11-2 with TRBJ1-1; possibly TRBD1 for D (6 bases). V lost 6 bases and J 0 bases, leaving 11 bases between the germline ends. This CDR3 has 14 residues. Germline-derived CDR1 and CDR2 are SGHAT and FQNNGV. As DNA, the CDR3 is TGTGCCAGCAGACCTAACAGGGTGAACACTGAAGCTTTCTTT. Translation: CASRPNRVNTEAFF.